This T cell receptor (beta chain) was sequenced for a study of blood T cells in healthy people across ages. Study as a whole: Template switching caught about one barcoded beta molecule for each two T cells.

With a J-beta primer mix and a sample-barcoded 5' primer, a second PCR ran roughly 6 to 12 cycles. TCRdb passed the 5' RACE reads through MiXCR, listing each CDR3 protein once. The data hold approximately 1,000,000 distinct CDR3 sequences, with around two fifths observed a single time. The ends were cut back, 3 bases at V and 2 bases at J, with 16 bases in the middle. Germline V gene sequence: CDR1 LGHDT, CDR2 YNNKEL (reference sequence). This CDR3 region has 16 residues. At least ten counts were recorded for this clonotype. The V gene is TRBV3-1, the J gene TRBJ2-5; TRBD1 is a possible D gene (5 bases). The clonotype originates from a man younger than 35 in good health. The sample comprised blood. The chain's CDR3 is CASSHRGGLNQETQYF. The CDR3 DNA is TGTGCCAGCAGCCATAGGGGTGGCCTGAATCAAGAGACCCAGTACTTC.